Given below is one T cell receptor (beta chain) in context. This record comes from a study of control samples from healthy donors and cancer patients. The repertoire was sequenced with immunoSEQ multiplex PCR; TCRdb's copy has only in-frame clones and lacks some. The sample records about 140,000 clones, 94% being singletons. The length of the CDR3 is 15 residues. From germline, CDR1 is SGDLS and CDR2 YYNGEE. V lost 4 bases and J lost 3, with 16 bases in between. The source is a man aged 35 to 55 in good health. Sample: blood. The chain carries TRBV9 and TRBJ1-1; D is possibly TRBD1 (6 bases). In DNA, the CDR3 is TGTGCCAGCAGCCTGGGCGGGGGGCTGGACACTGAAGCTTTCTTT. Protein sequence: CASSLGGGLDTEAFF.